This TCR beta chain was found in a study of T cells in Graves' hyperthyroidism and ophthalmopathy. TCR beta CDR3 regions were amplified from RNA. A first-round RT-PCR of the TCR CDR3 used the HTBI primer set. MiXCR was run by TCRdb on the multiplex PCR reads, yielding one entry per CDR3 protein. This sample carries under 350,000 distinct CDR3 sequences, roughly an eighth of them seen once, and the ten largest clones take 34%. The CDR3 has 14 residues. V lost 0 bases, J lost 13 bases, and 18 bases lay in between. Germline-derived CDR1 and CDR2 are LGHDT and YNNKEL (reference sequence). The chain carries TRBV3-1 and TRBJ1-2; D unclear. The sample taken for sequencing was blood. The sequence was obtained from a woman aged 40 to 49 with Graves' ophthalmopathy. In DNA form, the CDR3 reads TGTGCCAGCAGCCAAGATTCGGCCCGGAGATATCCCACCTTC. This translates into CASSQDSARRYPTF.